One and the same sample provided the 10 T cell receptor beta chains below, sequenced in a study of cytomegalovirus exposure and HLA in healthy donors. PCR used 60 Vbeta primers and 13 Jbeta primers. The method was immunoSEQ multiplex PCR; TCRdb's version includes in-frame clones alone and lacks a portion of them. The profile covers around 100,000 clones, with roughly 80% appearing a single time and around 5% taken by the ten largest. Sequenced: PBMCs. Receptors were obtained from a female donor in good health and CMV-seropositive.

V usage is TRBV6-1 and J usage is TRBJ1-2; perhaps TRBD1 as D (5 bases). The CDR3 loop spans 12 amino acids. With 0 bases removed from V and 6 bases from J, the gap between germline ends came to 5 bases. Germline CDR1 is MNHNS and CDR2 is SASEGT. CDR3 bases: TGTGCCAGCAGTGAAGCGGGGCATGGCTACACCTTC. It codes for CASSEAGHGYTF.

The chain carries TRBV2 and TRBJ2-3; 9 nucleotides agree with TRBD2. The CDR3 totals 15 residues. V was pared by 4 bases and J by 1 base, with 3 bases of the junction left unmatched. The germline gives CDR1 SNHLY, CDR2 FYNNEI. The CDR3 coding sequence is TGTGCCAGCAGTGCCCGGACTAGCGGCACAGATACGCAGTATTTT. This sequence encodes CASSARTSGTDTQYF.

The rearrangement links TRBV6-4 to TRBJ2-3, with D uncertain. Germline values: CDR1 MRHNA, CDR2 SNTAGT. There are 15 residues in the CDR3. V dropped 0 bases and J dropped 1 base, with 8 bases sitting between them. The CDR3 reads CASSDSSVGTDTQYF. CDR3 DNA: TGTGCCAGCAGTGACTCATCGGTGGGCACAGATACGCAGTATTTT.

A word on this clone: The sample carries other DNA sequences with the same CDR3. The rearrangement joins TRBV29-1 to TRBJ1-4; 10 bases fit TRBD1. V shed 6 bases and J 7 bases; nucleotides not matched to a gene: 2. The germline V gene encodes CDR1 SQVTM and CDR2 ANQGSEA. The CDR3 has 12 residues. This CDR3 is CSVRDRGEKLFF. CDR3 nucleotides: TGCAGCGTCCGGGACAGGGGTGAAAAACTGTTTTTT.

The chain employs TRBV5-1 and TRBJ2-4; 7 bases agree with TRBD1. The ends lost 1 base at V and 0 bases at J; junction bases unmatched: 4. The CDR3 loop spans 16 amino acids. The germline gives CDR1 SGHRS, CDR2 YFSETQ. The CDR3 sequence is CASSLFAGGAKNIQYF. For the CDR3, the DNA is TGCGCCAGCAGCTTGTTCGCAGGGGGAGCCAAAAACATTCAGTACTTC.

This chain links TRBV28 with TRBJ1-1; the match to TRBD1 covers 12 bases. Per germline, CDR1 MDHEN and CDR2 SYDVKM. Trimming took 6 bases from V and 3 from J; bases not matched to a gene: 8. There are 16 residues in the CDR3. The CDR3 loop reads CASRSGTGGFYTEAFF. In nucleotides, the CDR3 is TGTGCCAGCAGGTCCGGGACAGGGGGCTTTTACACTGAAGCTTTCTTT.

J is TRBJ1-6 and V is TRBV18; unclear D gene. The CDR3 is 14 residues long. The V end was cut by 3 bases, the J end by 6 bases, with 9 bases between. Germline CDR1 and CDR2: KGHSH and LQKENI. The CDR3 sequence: CASSPKGVNSPLHF. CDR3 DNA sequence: TGTGCCAGCTCACCCAAGGGAGTTAATTCACCCCTCCACTTT.

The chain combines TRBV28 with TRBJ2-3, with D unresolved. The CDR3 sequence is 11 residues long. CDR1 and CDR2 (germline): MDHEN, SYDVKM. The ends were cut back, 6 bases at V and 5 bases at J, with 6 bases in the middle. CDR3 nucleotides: TGTGCCAGCAGAGCGCTAGATACGCAGTATTTT. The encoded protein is CASRALDTQYF.

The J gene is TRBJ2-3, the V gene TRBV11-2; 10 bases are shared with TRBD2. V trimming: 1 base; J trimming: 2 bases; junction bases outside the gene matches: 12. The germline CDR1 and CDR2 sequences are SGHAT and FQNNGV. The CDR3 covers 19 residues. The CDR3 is CASSLGPNSGGPLTDTQYF. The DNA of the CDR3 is TGTGCCAGCAGCTTAGGCCCCAATAGCGGGGGGCCACTCACAGATACGCAGTATTTT.

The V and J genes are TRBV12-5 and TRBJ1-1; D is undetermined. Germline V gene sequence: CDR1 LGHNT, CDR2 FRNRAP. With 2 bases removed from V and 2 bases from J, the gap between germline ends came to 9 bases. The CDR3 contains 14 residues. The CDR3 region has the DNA TGTGCTAGTGGTTTGCCGCCACATAACACTGAAGCTTTCTTT. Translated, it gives CASGLPPHNTEAFF.